This T cell receptor (beta chain) was captured by sequencing in a study of T cell responses to AZD1222 COVID-19 vaccine. Method: immunoSEQ multiplex PCR; TCRdb's copy keeps in-frame clones and lacks some. The repertoire holds around 150,000 clones, approximately 90% seen once, with around 2.3% in the top ten. Points on this clone: No antigen is known for it.

Study-wide results and caveats: Spike-specific TCR breadth and depth grew following two AZD1222 doses. Without day 14 samples, only post-peak T cell repertoires were studied.

Material: peripheral blood, obtained on day 0 of AZD1222 vaccination. This clonotype was sampled from an adult in good health.

The CDR3 reads CASSGIYEQYF. The CDR3 bases are TGTGCCAGCAGTGGGATTTACGAGCAGTACTTC. The chain uses TRBV25-1 and TRBJ2-7; D not certain. The CDR3 has 11 amino acids. Germline CDR1 is MGHDK and CDR2 is SYGVNS. The germline V and J ends were trimmed by 4 bases and 4 bases, with 5 bases remaining between them.